This TCR beta chain was sequenced during a study of shared clonotypes between healthy human individuals. Genomic DNA for unsorted samples was obtained from 70 million to 100 million PBMCs. The genomic DNA of each subset was split evenly across several immunoSEQ plates. The unsorted PBMC sample used ten immunoSEQ deep assay plates. The table came from immunoSEQ multiplex PCR; TCRdb's copy has only in-frame clones and leaves some out. The sample lists under 600,000 clones; 75% to 80% were seen once. This clone was counted between two and nine times. V was pared by 5 bases and J by 5 bases, with 17 bases between. The CDR3 runs 15 residues. Germline CDR1 and CDR2: SGDLS and YYNGEE.

V is TRBV9 and J is TRBJ1-5; perhaps TRBD1 as D (5 bases). The TCR comes from a woman between 40 and 55 years old in good health. Some clones in this sample may be carry-over from other donors' samples. Sequenced input: PBMCs. The CDR3: CASSRGQAGDQPQHF. CDR3 in DNA: TGTGCCAGCAGTCGAGGACAAGCTGGAGATCAGCCCCAGCATTTT.